This note documents a single TCR beta chain sequence. The sample comes from a study of cytomegalovirus exposure and HLA in healthy donors. Study-level information: The roughly 130 validation repertoires were reported in a later analysis to have been generated on the same platform as the roughly 670 first-cohort repertoires.

Germline trimming cut 4 bases from V and 8 bases from J; bases unmatched to any gene: 7. Looked up from germline, CDR1 is MGHRA and CDR2 is YSYEKL. This CDR3 comprises 14 residues. Using immunoSEQ multiplex PCR, the repertoire was profiled, and TCRdb retains in-frame clones only, with some absent. Among 100,000 to 150,000 clones listed, more than 75% were seen once. J is TRBJ2-1 and V is TRBV4-1; 8 bases are a match to TRBD1. The sample comprised PBMCs. The TCR sequence derives from a woman aged 25 to 45 in good health and CMV-seronegative. As DNA, the CDR3 is TGCGCCAGCAGCCCAATTCCAGGGGGCGATGAGCAGTTCTTC. It translates to CASSPIPGGDEQFF.